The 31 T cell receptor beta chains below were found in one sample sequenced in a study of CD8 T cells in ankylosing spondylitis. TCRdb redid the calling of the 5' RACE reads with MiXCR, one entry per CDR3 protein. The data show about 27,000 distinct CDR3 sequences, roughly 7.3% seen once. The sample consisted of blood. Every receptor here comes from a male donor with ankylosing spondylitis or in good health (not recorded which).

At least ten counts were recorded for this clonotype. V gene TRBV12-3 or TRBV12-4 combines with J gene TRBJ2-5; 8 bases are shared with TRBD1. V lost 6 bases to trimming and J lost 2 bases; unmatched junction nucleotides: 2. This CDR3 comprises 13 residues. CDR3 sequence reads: CASSRQGQETQYF. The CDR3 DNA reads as TGTGCCAGCAGCAGACAGGGGCAAGAGACCCAGTACTTC.

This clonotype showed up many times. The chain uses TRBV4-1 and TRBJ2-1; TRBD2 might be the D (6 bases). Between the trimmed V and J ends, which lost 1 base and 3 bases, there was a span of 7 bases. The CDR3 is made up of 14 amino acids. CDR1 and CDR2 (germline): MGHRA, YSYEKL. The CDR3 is CASSQGTNYNEQFF. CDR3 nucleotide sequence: TGCGCCAGCAGCCAAGGGACTAACTACAATGAGCAGTTCTTC.

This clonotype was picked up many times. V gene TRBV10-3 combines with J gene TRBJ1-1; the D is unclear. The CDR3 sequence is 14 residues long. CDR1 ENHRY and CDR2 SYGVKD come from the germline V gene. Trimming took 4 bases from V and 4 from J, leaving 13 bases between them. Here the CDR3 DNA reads TGTGCCATCAGTGCTTCAGGACGAGGCACTGAAGCTTTCTTT. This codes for CAISASGRGTEAFF.

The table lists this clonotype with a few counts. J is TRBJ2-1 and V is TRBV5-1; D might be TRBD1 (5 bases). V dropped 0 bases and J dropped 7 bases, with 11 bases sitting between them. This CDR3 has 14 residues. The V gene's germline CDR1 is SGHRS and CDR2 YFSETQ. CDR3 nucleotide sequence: TGCGCCAGCAGCTTGGCCCAGGGTGTGAATGAGCAGTTCTTC. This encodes CASSLAQGVNEQFF.

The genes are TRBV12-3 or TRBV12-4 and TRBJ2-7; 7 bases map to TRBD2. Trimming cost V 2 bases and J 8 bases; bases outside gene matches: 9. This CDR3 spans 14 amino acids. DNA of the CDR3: TGTGCCAGCAGTTTACCGGGAGGTGGGGAAAAGCAGTACTTC. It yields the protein CASSLPGGGEKQYF.

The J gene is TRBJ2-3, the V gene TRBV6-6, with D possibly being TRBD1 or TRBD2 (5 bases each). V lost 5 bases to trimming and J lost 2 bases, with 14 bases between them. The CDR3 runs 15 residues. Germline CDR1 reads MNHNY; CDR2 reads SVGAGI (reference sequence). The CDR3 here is CASSEGTPSTDTQYF. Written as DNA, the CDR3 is TGTGCCAGCAGTGAGGGGACGCCGTCCACAGATACGCAGTATTTT.

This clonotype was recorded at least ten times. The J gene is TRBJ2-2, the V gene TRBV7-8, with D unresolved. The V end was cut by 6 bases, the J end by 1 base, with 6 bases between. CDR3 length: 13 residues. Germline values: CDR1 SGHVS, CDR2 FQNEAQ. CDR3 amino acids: CASRHLNTGELFF. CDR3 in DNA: TGTGCCAGCAGGCACCTGAACACCGGGGAGCTGTTTTTT.

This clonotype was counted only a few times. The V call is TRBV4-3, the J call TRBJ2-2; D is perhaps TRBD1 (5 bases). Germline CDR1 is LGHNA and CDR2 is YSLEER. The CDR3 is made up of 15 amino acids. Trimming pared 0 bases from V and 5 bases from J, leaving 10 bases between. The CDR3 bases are TGCGCCAGCAGCCAAGACGGCAGGGATACCGGGGAGCTGTTTTTT. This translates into CASSQDGRDTGELFF.

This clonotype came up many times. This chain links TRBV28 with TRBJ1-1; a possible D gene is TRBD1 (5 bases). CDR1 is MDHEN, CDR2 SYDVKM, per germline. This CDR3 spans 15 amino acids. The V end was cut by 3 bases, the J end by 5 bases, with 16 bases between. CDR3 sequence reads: CASSLTHRSGTEAFF. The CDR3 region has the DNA TGTGCCAGCAGTTTGACTCACAGGAGTGGAACTGAAGCTTTCTTT.

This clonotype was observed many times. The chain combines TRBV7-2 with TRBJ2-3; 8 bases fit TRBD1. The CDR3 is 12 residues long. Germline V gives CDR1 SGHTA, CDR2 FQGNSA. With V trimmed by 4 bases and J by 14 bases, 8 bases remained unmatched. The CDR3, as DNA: TGTGCCAGCAGCTCCGTCCGGGACAGGCTGTATTTT. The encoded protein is CASSSVRDRLYF.

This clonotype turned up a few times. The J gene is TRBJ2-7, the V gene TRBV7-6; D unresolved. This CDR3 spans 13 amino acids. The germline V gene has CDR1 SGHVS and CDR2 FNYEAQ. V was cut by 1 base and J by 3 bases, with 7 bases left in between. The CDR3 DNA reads TGTGCCAGCAGCTTAGGTGGGGACTACGAGCAGTACTTC. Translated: CASSLGGDYEQYF. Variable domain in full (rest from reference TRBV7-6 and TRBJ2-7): GAGVSQSPRYKVTKRGQDVALRCDPISGHVSLYWYRQALGQGPEFLTYFNYEAQQDKSGLPNDRFSAERPEGSISTLTIQRTEQRDSAMYRCASSLGGDYEQYFGPGTRLTVT.

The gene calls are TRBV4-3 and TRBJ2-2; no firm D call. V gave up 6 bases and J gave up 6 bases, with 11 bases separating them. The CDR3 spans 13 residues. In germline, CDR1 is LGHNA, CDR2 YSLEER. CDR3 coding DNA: TGCGCCAGCAGTGCAAGAAGTCCCGGGGAGCTGTTTTTT. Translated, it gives CASSARSPGELFF.

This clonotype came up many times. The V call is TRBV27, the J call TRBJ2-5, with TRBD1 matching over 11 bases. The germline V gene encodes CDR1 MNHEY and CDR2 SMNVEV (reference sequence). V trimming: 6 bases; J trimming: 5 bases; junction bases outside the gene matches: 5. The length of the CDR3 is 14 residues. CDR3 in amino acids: CASSWTGGGETQYF. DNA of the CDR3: TGTGCCAGCAGCTGGACAGGGGGCGGCGAGACCCAGTACTTC.

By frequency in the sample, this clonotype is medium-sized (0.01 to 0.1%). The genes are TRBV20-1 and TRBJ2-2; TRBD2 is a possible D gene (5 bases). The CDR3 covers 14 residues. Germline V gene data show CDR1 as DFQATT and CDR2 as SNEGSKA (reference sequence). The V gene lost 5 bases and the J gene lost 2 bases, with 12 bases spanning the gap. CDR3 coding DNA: TGCAGTGCTCTGGCCCTAGCCAACACCGGGGAGCTGTTTTTT. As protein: CSALALANTGELFF.

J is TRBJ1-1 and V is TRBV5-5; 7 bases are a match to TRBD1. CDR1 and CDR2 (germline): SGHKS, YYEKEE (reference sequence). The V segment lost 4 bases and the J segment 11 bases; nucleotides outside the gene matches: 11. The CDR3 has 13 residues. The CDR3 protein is CASSPSETGKAFF. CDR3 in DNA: TGTGCCAGCAGCCCCTCTGAGACAGGGAAGGCTTTCTTT. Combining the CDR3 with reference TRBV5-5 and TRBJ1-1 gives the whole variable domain DAGVTQSPTHLIKTRGQQVTLRCSPISGHKSVSWYQQVLGQGPQFIFQYYEKEERGRGNFPDRFSARQFPNYSSELNVNALLLGDSALYLCASSPSETGKAFFGQGTRLTVV.

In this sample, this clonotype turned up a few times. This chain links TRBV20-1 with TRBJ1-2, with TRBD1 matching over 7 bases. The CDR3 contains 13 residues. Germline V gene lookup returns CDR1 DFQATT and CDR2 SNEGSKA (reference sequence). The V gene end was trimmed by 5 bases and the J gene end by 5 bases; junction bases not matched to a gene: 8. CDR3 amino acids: CSAATGALYGYTF. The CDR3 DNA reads TGCAGTGCTGCTACAGGGGCCTTGTATGGCTACACCTTC.

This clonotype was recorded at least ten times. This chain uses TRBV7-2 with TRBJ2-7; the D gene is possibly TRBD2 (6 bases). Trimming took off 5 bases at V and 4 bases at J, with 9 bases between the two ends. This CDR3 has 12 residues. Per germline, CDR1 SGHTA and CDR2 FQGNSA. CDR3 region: CASSAAGYEQYF. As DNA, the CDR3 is TGTGCCAGCAGCGCCGCGGGGTACGAGCAGTACTTC.

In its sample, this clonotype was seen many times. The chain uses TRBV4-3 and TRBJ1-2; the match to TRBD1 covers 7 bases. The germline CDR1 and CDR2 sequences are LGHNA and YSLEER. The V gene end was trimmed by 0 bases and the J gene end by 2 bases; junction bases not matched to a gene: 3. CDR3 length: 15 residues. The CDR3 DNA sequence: TGCGCCAGCAGCCAAGAAGGGGACAGCAACTATGGCTACACCTTC. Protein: CASSQEGDSNYGYTF.

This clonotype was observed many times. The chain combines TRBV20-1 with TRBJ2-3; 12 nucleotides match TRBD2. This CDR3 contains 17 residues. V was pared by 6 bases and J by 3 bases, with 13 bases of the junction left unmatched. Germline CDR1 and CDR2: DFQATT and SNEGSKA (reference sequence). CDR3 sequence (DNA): TGCAGTGCACTGACTAGCGGGAGTGTTGGAGTGACAGATACGCAGTATTTT. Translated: CSALTSGSVGVTDTQYF.

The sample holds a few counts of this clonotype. In nucleotides, the CDR3 is TGTGCCAGCAGTCCCCCCCTCGGGAAGCAGTTCTTC. This codes for CASSPPLGKQFF. This chain connects TRBV6-2 or TRBV6-3 to TRBJ2-1, with D tentatively TRBD2 (5 bases). The V gene lost 5 bases and the J gene lost 11 bases, with 13 bases spanning the gap. CDR3 length: 12 amino acids. Germline CDR1 MNHEY, CDR2 SVGEGT.

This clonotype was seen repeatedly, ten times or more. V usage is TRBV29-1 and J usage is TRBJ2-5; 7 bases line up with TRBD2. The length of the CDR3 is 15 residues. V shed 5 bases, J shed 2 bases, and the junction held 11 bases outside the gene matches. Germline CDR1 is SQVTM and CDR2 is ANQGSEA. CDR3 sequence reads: CSVRLARRQQETQYF. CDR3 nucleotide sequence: TGCAGCGTTCGACTAGCCCGACGACAGCAAGAGACCCAGTACTTC.

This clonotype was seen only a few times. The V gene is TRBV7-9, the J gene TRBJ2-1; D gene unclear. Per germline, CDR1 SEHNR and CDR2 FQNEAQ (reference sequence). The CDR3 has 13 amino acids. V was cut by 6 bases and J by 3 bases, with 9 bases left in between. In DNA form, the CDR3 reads TGTGCCAGCAGTTCAACGAACTACAATGAGCAGTTCTTC. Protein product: CASSSTNYNEQFF.

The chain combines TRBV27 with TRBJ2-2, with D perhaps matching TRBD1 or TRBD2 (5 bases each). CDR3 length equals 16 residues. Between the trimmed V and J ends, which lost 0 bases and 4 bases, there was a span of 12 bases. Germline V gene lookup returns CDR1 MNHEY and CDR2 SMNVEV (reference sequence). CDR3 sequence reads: CASSLSWGSSTGELFF. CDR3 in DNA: TGTGCCAGCAGTTTATCGTGGGGGTCTAGCACCGGGGAGCTGTTTTTT.

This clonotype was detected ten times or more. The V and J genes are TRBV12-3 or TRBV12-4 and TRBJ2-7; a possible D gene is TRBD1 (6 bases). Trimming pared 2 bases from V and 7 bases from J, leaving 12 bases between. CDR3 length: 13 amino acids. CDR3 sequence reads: CASSLSTGLEQYV. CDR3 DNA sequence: TGTGCCAGCAGTTTATCGACAGGACTTGAGCAGTACGTC.

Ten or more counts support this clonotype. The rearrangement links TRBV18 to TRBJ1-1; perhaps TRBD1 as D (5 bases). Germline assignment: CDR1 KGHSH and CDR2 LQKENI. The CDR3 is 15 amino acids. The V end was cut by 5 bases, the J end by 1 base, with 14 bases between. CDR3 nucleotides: TGTGCCAGCTCATCCTCCGGGACGGCGAACACTGAAGCTTTCTTT. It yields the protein CASSSSGTANTEAFF.

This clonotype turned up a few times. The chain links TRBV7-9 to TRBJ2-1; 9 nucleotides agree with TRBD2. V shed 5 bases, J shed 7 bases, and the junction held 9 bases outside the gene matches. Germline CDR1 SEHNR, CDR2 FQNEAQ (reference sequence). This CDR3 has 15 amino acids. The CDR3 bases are TGTGCCAGCAGCCCGCGGGGGGGCCTGTGGAATGAGCAGTTCTTC. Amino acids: CASSPRGGLWNEQFF.

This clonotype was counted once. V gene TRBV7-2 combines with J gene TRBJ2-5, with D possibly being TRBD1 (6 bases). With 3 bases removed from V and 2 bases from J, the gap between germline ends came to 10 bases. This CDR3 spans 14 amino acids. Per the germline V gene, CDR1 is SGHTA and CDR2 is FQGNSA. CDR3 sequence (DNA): TGTGCCAGCAGCTTGCAAACAGGGCAAGAGACCCAGTACTTC. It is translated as CASSLQTGQETQYF.

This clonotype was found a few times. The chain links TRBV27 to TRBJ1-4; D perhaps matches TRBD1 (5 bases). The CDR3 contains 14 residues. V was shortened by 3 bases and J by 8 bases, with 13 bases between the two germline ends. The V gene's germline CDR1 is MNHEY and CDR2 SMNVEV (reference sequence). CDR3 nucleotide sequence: TGTGCCAGCAGTTTCAGGGCGGGTCTGGAAAAACTGTTTTTT. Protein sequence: CASSFRAGLEKLFF. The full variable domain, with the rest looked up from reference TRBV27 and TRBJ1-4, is EAQVTQNPRYLITVTGKKLTVTCSQNMNHEYMSWYRQDPGLGLRQIYYSMNVEVTDKGDVPEGYKVSRKEKRNFPLILESPSPNQTSLYFCASSFRAGLEKLFFGSGTQLSVL.

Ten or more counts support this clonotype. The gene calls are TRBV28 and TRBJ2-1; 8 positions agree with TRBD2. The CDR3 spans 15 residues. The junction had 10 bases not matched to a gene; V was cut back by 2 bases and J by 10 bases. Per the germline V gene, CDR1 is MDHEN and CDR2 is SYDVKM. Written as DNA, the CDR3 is TGTGCCAGCAGTTTACGGACTAGCTTATCGACCGAGCAGTTCTTC. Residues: CASSLRTSLSTEQFF.

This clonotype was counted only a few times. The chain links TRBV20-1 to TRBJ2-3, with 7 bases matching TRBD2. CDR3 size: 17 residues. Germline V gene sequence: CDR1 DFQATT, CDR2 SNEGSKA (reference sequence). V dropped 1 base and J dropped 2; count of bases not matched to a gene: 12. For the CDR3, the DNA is TGCAGTGCTAGAGCCCCTTCAGCGGGGTGGGACACAGATACGCAGTATTTT. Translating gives CSARAPSAGWDTDTQYF.

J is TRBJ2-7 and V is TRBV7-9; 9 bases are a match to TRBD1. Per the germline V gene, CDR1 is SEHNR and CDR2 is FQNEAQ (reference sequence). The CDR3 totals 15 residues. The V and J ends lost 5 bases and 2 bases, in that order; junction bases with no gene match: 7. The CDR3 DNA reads TGTGCCAGCAGCGGGGGGAGGACAGGGGCCTACGAGCAGTACTTC. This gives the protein CASSGGRTGAYEQYF.